The sequence of this TCR beta chain was determined in a study of tumor-infiltrating lymphocytes in primary liver carcinoma. This clonotype was detected many times. What it binds is unknown. V shed 7 bases and J shed 5 bases, with 21 bases lying between them. This CDR3 comprises 15 residues. The study, taken as a whole, reports: Tumor tissue displayed a significantly greater top-250-clone fraction than blood (p = 0.039).

The authors took blood RNA from unsorted whole blood and also extracted germline DNA. The authors made TCR beta cDNA from around 500 ng total RNA with a constant-region primer. Each TCR beta library was derived from three nested multiplex PCR rounds that employed slightly modified ARM-PCR. Each of the first two PCR rounds ran approximately 9 cycles with TRBV1-TRBV30 forward and C-beta reverse primers. Via MiXCR, TCRdb re-called the multiplex PCR reads, giving one row per CDR3 protein. The table records fewer than 350,000 distinct CDR3 sequences, less than 75% of them present only once. The sequence was obtained from a man aged 35-49 years with primary liver carcinoma and hepatitis B virus infection. Material: peripheral blood. V gene TRBV12-3 or TRBV12-4 combines with J gene TRBJ2-7; possible D gene TRBD1, 6 bases. The CDR3 here is CASTLEGQFWDEQYF. The CDR3 region has the DNA TGTGCCAGCACCTTAGAAGGACAGTTCTGGGACGAGCAGTACTTC.